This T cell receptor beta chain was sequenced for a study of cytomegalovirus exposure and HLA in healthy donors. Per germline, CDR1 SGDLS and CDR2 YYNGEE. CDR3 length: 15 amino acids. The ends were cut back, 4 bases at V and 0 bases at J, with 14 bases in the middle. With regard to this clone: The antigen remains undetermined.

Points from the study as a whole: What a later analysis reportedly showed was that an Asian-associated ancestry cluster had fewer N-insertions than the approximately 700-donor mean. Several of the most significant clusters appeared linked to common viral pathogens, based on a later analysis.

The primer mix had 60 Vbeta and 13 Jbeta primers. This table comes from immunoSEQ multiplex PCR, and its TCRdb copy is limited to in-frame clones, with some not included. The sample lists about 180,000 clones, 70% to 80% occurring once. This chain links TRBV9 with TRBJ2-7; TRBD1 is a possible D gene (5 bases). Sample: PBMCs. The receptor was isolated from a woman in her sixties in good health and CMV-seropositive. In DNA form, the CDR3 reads TGTGCCAGCAGCACTCAGGGAATAGACTCCTACGAGCAGTACTTC. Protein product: CASSTQGIDSYEQYF.